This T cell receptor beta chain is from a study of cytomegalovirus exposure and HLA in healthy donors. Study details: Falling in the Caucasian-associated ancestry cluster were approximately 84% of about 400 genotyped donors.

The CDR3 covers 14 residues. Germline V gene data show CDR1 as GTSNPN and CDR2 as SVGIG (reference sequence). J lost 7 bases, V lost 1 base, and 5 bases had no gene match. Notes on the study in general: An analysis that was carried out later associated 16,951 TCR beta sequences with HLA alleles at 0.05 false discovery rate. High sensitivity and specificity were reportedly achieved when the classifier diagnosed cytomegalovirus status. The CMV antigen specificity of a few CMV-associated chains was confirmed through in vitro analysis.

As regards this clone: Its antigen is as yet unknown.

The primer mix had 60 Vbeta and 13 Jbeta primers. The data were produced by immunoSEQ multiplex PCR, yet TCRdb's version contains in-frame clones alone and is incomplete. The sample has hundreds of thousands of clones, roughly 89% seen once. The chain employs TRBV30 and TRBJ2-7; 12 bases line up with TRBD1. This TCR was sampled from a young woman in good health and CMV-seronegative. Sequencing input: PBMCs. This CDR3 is CAWSDGTGGWEQYF. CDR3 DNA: TGTGCCTGGAGTGACGGGACAGGGGGCTGGGAGCAGTACTTC.